This entry concerns a single T cell receptor beta chain. The CDR3 has 15 residues. V was clipped by 2 bases and J by 8 bases, with 18 bases between them. The germline gives CDR1 KGHSH, CDR2 LQKENI. The data were obtained in a study of T cell changes during pregnancy in multiple sclerosis. Generated by immunoSEQ multiplex PCR, the TCRdb table keeps only in-frame clones and is missing some. In the table there are just over 50,000 clones, approximately 94% of which are singletons. The chain uses TRBV18 and TRBJ1-1, with a possible D match to TRBD1 (5 bases). This TCR came from a female donor with multiple sclerosis, enrolled in a pregnancy study. This specimen was CD4+ T cells from peripheral blood mononuclear cells, taken in the second trimester of pregnancy. The CDR3 DNA reads as TGTGCCAGCTCACCATTCGAAAGGGGTAAGGCCGAAGCTTTCTTT. Its protein product is CASSPFERGKAEAFF.